The clone carrying this TCR beta chain was found once. Its matching antigen is unknown. The table came from immunoSEQ multiplex PCR; TCRdb's copy has only in-frame clones and leaves some out. The data contain about 64,000 clones, around four fifths of them seen just once; the ten biggest clones take up 1.5% to 2%. Germline loops: CDR1 GTSNPN, CDR2 SVGIG (reference sequence). The CDR3 spans 12 residues. Trimming took off 7 bases at V and 4 bases at J, with 13 bases between the two ends. The data are from a study of vaccination effects on CD4 cells after COVID-19. Before sequencing took place, the ViraFEST assay used viral peptide pools to expand antigen-specific CD4+ T cells. Upon completion of around ten days in culture, CD4+ T cells were isolated. Vaccine administered to participants consisted of two doses of either BNT162b2 or mRNA-1273.

This specimen consisted of CD4+ T cells from PBMCs cultured with HCoV-OC43 spike peptides, obtained after COVID-19 vaccination. Subset indicated: HCoV-OC43 spike overlapping peptide pool stimulation. The V call is TRBV30, the J call TRBJ2-5; D assignment may be TRBD1 or TRBD2 (6 bases each). The clonotype originates from a human donor who received a COVID-19 vaccine. CDR3: CASRGETETQYF. The DNA of the CDR3 is TGTGCCTCGAGGGGGGAAACAGAGACCCAGTACTTC.